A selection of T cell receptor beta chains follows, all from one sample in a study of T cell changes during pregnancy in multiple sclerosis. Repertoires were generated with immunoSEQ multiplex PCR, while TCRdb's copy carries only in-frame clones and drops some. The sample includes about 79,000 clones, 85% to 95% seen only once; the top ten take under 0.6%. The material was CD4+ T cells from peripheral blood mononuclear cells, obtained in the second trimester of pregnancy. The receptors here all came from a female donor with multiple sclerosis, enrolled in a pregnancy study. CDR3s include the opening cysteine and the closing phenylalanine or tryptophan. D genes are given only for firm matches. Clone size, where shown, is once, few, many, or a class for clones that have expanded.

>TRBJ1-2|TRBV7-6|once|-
TGTGCCAGCAGCCCCGCGGACAGCTACAACTATGGCTACACCTTC
CASSPADSYNYGYTF
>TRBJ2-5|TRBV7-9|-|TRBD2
TGTGCCAGCAGCTACCCGGGACTAGCGGTTCAAGAGACCCAGTACTTC
CASSYPGLAVQETQYF
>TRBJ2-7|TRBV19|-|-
TGTGCCAGTAGTAGGGGGCACTCGAACTCCTACGAGCAGTACTTC
CASSRGHSNSYEQYF
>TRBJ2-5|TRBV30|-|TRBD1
TGTGCCGGAGACAGGGGAGAGACCCAGTACTTC
CAGDRGETQYF
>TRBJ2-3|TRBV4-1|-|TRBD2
TGCGCCAGCAGCCAAGAAACGGCGGGAGGGCTCTTCAGCACAGATACGCAGTATTTT
CASSQETAGGLFSTDTQYF
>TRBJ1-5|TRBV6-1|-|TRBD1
TGTGCCAGCGGCGGACAGGGGCTCGATCAGCCCCAGCATTTT
CASGGQGLDQPQHF
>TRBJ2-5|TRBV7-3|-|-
TGTGCCAGCAGCTTAAAGGGGGTGTACCAAGAGACCCAGTACTTC
CASSLKGVYQETQYF
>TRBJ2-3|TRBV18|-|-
TGTGCCAGCTCACCATTCATGGAGAGCACAGATACGCAGTATTTT
CASSPFMESTDTQYF
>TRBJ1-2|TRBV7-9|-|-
TGTGCCAGCAGCTTCAACTCAGAGCGGGGCTACACCTTC
CASSFNSERGYTF
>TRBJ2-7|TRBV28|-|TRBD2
TGTGCCAGCAGCCCCATAGCGGGGGACAACTCCTACGAGCAGTACTTC
CASSPIAGDNSYEQYF
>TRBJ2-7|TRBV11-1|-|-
TGTGCCAGCACGGCGGATCCCTACGAGCAGTACTTC
CASTADPYEQYF
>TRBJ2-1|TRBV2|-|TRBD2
TGTGCCAGCAGTGAAATCTGGCTAGCGGACAATGAGCAGTTCTTC
CASSEIWLADNEQFF
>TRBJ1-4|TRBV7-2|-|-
TGTGCCAGCAGCTTAGGGCTCAGGGCAGATGAAAAACTGTTTTTT
CASSLGLRADEKLFF
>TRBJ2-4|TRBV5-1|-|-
TGCGCCAGTACCCCGGGACTCCCTCCCAAAAACATTCAGTACTTC
CASTPGLPPKNIQYF
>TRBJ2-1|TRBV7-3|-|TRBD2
TGTGCCAGCAGCCCTCAAGCGGGGGTGCTTACAGTTGAGCAGTTCTTC
CASSPQAGVLTVEQFF
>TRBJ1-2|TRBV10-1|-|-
TGCGCCAGCACCCCCCCCGAGACAGAGGCTCTTAACTATGGCTACACCTTC
CASTPPETEALNYGYTF
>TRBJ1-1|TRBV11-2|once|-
TGTGCCAGCAGCTTAGGGACAGATCATCGGGAAGCTTTCTTT
CASSLGTDHREAFF
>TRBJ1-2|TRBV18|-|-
TGTGCCAGCTCACCCCCCGTGACAGGAAACTATGGCTACACCTTC
CASSPPVTGNYGYTF
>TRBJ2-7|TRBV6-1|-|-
TGTGCCAGCATCCGACACCTACCCTACGAGCAGTACTTC
CASIRHLPYEQYF
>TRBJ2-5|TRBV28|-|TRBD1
TGTGCCAGCAGTCCAGGACAGGTCGGCCAGACCCAGTACTTC
CASSPGQVGQTQYF
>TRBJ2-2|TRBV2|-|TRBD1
TGTGCCAGCAGAGGGGACAGGACCAACACCGGGGAGCTGTTTTTT
CASRGDRTNTGELFF
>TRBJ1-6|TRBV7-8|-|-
TGTGCCAGCAGCTTAGTTAGCTCCTATAATTCACCCCTCCACTTT
CASSLVSSYNSPLHF
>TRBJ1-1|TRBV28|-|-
TGTGCCAGCTGTAAGAACACTGAAGCTTTCTTT
CASCKNTEAFF
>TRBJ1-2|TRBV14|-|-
TGTGCCAGCAGCCAAGATGGGCCGGACTTGGGCTACACCTTC
CASSQDGPDLGYTF
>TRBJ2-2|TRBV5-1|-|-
TGCGCCAGCAGCTTGACCGCTTTCGACAGGAACGGGGAGCTGTTTTTT
CASSLTAFDRNGELFF
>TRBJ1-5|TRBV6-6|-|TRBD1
TGTGCCAGCAGTTATCGAGGGGGCAATAGCAATCAGCCCCAGCATTTT
CASSYRGGNSNQPQHF
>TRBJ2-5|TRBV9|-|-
TGTGCCAGCAGCGCCCCTAGGGGGGGGTATCGAGAGACCCAGTACTTC
CASSAPRGGYRETQYF
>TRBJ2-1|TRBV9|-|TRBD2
TGTGCCAGCAGCGCACCGGGGGGCTCCTACAATGAGCAGTTCTTC
CASSAPGGSYNEQFF
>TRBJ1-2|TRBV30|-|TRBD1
TGTGCCTGGAGTAAGGGGGCGCTCGGATTTGGCTACACCTTC
CAWSKGALGFGYTF
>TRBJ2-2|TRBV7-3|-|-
TGTGCCAGCCGAGCGGGGAACACCGGGGAGCTGTTTTTT
CASRAGNTGELFF
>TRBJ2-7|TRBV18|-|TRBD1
TGTGCCAGCTCACCTGCCGGGACAGGACGGGGCGAGCAGTACTTC
CASSPAGTGRGEQYF
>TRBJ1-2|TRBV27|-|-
TGTGCCAGCAGCCCAGGGGAACCTTACGGCTACACCTTC
CASSPGEPYGYTF
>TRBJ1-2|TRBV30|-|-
TGTGCCTGGTCGACAGGTTATGGCTACACCTTC
CAWSTGYGYTF
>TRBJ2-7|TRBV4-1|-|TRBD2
TGCGCCAGCAGGGAACTAGCGGGAGGGCCACACGAGCAGTACTTC
CASRELAGGPHEQYF
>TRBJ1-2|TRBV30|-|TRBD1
TGTGCCTGGAGTGGGGACAGGACTGAACATGGCTACACCTTC
CAWSGDRTEHGYTF
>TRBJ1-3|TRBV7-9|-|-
TGTGCCAGCAGCTCCCGAGGGGAGGTTGGTGGAAACACCATATATTTT
CASSSRGEVGGNTIYF
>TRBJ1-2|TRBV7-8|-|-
TGTGCCAGCAGCATCAGGGGCCAAGCTAACTATGGCTACACCTTC
CASSIRGQANYGYTF
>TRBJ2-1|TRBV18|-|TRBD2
TGTGCCAGCTCACTGCAAGCGGGAGGAGGTTACAATGAGCAGTTCTTC
CASSLQAGGGYNEQFF
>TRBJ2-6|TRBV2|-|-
TGTGCCAGCAGGCAGGGCTCTGGGGCCAACGTCCTGACTTTC
CASRQGSGANVLTF
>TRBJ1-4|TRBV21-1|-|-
TGTGCCAGCAGCAACCCAAAGTACAGGGAGTCTAATGAAAAACTGTTTTTT
CASSNPKYRESNEKLFF
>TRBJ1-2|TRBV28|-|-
TGTGCCAGCAGTTTGGGGGGGGGTGAGGTAGGCTATGGCTACACCTTC
CASSLGGGEVGYGYTF
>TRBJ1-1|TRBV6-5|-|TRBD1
TGTGCCAGCAGTTACCTAAGGACAGGCACGCGCACTGAAGCTTTCTTT
CASSYLRTGTRTEAFF
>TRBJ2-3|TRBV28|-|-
TGTGCCAGCCCGCCCTACCCGACTAGCACAGATACGCAGTATTTT
CASPPYPTSTDTQYF
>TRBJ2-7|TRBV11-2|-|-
TGTGCCAGCAGCTTAGAGCACGGCGAGCAGTACTTC
CASSLEHGEQYF
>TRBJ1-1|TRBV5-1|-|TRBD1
TGCGCCAGCAGCTCAGGTCTCGGGACAGGACTCATGAACACTGAAGCTTTCTTT
CASSSGLGTGLMNTEAFF
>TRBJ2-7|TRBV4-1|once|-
TGCGCCAGCAGCCAAGTGGTATTCCGGCGGGAATTGGTCCCCGAGCAGTACTTC
CASSQVVFRRELVPEQYF
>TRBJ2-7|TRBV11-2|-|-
TGTGCCAGCAGCATCCGGCCCCAGGGACTGAAGTACTTC
CASSIRPQGLKYF
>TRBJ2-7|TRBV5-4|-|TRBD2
TGTGCCAGCAGCTTGGGACTAGCGGCGTCCTACGAGCAGTACTTC
CASSLGLAASYEQYF
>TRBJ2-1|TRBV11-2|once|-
TGTGCCAGCAGCCCGCAGGGTACTGAGCAGTTCTTC
CASSPQGTEQFF
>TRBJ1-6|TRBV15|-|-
TGTGCCACCAGCAGAGCAGAAATCAATTCACCCCTCCACTTT
CATSRAEINSPLHF
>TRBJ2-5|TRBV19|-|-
TGTGCCAGTAGTATAGATGGACACGCCCAAGAGACCCAGTACTTC
CASSIDGHAQETQYF
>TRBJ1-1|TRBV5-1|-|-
TGCGCCAGTAAGACTTCGAACACTGAAGCTTTCTTT
CASKTSNTEAFF
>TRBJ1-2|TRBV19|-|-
TGTGCCAGTACCTCACGCGGCTATGGCTACACCTTC
CASTSRGYGYTF
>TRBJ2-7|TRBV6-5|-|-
TGTGCCAGCAGACCAACGCAGGGGAACCACGAGCAGTACTTC
CASRPTQGNHEQYF
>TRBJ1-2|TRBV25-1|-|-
TGTGCCAGCAGCGAGGAGGGTAGGAGTGGCTACACCTTC
CASSEEGRSGYTF